This TCR beta chain was documented in a study of T cell responses to AZD1222 COVID-19 vaccine. Study-level results: Two AZD1222 administrations were followed by greater Spike-specific TCR breadth and depth. The donor group comprised mostly white British people and more females; the analysis possibly underestimated clonal diversity. The CD4 TCRs associated with vaccination extended across spike and predominated at 160-218 and 743-854.

This clone occurred once. The antigen remains unidentified. Measured with immunoSEQ multiplex PCR; TCRdb has only the in-frame clones, and not every one. The table includes approximately 100,000 clones, 91% detected once. The CDR3 is 13 residues long. V was pared by 3 bases and J by 1 base, with 1 base of the junction left unmatched. Germline values: CDR1 SQVTM, CDR2 ANQGSEA. V usage is TRBV29-1 and J usage is TRBJ2-5; TRBD1 matches at 8 bases. The clonotype comes from an adult in good health. Sequencing was performed on peripheral blood, taken on day 0 of AZD1222 vaccination. CDR3 amino acids: CSVETGAQETQYF. The CDR3 coding sequence is TGCAGCGTTGAGACAGGGGCCCAAGAGACCCAGTACTTC.